What follows are 6 T cell receptor beta chains derived from one specimen sequenced in a study of blood T cell repertoires in COVID-19. Generated by immunoSEQ multiplex PCR, the TCRdb table keeps only in-frame clones and is missing some. Seen here are some 130,000 clones, 75% to 90% observed once, and the top ten hold around 4%. The specimen was peripheral blood. The receptor set was obtained from a human donor in a cohort sampled during active COVID-19.

The chain combines TRBV7-2 with TRBJ1-1; D is possibly TRBD1 (6 bases). This CDR3 is built from 14 residues. V lost 3 bases and J lost 4, with 12 bases in between. Germline V gives CDR1 SGHTA, CDR2 FQGNSA. CDR3 sequence (DNA): TGTGCCAGCAGCTTCGGACAGTTGCGCACTGAAGCTTTCTTT. It specifies CASSFGQLRTEAFF.

This chain uses TRBV10-3 with TRBJ2-2; TRBD2 matches 9 bases. V lost 8 bases and J lost 8; bases outside the gene matches: 9. Germline CDR1 ENHRY, CDR2 SYGVKD. The CDR3 is made up of 14 amino acids. The CDR3 is CAISSGNPRGELFF. The CDR3 DNA follows: TGTGCCATCTCTAGCGGGAATCCGAGAGGGGAGCTGTTTTTT.

V usage is TRBV5-1 and J usage is TRBJ2-1; 7 positions match TRBD1. CDR1 and CDR2 (germline): SGHRS, YFSETQ. Trimming removed 4 bases from V and 0 bases from J; junction bases left unmatched: 7. This CDR3 spans 16 amino acids. Here the CDR3 DNA reads TGCGCCAGCAGCAAGGAGACAGGGAACTCCTACAATGAGCAGTTCTTC. It yields the protein CASSKETGNSYNEQFF.

The rearrangement links TRBV27 to TRBJ1-5; 10 bases match TRBD1. Germline-derived CDR1 and CDR2 are MNHEY and SMNVEV (reference sequence). With 6 bases clipped from V and 5 bases from J, the junction kept 4 bases outside the gene matches. The CDR3 is made up of 14 amino acids. For the CDR3, the DNA is TGTGCCAGCAGCTGGACAGGGGGGCATCAGCCCCAGCATTTT. Encoded protein: CASSWTGGHQPQHF.

The sample holds a few counts of this clone. The chain has TRBV9 and TRBJ1-3; D remains unclear. CDR1 and CDR2 (germline): SGDLS, YYNGEE. The CDR3 sequence is 16 residues long. V was shortened by 5 bases and J by 3 bases, with 18 bases between the two germline ends. In DNA, the CDR3 is TGTGCCAGCAGTCGCAATACCCAGGATATTGGAAACACCATATATTTT. Translation gives CASSRNTQDIGNTIYF.

In this sample, this clone turned up once. The rearrangement joins TRBV11-3 to TRBJ2-3, with 7 nucleotides matching TRBD1. Germline CDR1 is SGHNT and CDR2 is YENEEA. This CDR3 is built from 13 residues. The trim removed 8 bases at V and 0 bases at J, leaving 2 bases unmatched. This chain's CDR3 is CASATGSTDTQYF. As DNA, the CDR3 is TGTGCCAGCGCGACAGGGAGCACAGATACGCAGTATTTT.